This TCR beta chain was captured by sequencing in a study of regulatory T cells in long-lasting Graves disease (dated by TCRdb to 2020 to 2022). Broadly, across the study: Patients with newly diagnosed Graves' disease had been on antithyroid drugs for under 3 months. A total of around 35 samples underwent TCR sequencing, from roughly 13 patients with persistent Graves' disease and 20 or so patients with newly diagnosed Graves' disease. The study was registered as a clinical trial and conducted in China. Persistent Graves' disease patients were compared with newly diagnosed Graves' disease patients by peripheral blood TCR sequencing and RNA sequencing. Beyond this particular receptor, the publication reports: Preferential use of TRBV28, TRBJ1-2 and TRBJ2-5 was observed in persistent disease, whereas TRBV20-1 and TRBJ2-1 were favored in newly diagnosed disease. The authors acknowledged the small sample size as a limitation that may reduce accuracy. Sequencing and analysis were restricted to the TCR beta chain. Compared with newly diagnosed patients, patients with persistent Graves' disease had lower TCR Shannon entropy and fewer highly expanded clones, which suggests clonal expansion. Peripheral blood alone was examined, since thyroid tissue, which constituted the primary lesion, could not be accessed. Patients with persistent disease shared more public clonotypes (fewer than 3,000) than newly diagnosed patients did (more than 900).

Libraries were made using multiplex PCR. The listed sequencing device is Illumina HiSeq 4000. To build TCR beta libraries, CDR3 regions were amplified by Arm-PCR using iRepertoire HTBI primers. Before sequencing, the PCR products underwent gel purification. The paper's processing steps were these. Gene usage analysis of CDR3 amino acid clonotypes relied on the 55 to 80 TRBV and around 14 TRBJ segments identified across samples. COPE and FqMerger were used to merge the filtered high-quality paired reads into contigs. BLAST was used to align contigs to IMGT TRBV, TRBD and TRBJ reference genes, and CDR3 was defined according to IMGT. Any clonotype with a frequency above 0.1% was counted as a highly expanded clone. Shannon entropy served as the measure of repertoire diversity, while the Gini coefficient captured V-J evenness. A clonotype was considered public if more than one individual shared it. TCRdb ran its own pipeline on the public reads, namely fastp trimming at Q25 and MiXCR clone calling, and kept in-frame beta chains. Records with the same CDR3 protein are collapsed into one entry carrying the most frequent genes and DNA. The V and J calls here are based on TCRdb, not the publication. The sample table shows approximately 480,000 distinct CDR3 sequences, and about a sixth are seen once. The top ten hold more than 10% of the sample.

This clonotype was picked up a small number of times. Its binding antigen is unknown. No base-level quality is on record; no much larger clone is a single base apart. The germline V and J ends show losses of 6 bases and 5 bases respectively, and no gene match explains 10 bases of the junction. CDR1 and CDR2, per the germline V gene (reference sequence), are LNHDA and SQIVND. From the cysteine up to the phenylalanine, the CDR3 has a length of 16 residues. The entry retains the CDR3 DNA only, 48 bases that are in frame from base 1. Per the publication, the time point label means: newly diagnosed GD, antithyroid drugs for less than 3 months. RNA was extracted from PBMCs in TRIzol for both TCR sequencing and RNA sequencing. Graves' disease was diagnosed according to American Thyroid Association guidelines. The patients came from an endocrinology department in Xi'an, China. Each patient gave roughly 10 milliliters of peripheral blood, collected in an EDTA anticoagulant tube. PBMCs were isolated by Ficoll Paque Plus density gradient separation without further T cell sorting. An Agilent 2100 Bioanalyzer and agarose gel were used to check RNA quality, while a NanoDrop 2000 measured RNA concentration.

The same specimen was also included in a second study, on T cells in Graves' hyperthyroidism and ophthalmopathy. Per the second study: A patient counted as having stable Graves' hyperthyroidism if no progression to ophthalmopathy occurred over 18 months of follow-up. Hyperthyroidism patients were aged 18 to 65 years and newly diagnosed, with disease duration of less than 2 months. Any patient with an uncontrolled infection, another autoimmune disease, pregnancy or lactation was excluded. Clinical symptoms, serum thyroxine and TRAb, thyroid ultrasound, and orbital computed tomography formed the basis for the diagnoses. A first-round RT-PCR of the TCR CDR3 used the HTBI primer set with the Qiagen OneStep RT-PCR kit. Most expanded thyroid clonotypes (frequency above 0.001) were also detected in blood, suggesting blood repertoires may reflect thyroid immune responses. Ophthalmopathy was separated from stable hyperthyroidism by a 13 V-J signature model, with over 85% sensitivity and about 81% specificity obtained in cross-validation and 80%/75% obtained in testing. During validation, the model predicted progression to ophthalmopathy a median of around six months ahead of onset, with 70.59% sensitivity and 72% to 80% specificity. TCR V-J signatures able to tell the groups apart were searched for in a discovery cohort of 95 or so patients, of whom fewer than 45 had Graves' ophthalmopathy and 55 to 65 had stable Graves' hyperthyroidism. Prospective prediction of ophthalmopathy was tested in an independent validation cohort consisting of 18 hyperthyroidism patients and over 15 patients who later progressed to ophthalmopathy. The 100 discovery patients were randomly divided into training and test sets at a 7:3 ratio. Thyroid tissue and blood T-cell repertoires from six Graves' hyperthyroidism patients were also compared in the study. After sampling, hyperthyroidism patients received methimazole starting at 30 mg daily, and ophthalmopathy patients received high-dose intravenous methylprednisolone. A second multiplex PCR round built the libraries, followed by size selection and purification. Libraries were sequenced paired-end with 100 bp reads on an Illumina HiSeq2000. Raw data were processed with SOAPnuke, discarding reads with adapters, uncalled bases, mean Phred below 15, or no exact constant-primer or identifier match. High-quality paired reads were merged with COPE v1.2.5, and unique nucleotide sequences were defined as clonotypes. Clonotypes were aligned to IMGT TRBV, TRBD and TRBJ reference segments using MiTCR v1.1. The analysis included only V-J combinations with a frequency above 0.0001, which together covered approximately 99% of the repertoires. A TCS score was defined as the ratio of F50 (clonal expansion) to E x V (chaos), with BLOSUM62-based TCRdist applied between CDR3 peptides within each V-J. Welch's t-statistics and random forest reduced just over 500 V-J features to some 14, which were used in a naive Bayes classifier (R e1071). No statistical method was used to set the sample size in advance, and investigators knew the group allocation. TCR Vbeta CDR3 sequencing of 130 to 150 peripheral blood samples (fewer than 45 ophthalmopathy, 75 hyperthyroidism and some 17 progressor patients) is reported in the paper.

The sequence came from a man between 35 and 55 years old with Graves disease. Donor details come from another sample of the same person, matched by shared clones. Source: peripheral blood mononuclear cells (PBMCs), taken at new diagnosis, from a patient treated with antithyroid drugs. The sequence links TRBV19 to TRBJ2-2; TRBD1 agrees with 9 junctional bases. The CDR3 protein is CASSFGRTGVTGELFF. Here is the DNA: TGTGCCAGTAGCTTTGGACGGACAGGGGTAACCGGGGAGCTGTTTTTT.